This T cell receptor beta chain appears in the sequencing data of a study of shared T cell receptors in the human thymus (dated by TCRdb to 2020 to 2022). In the study overall: The study examined how self-reactive, shared T-cell receptor alpha chains are generated in the human thymus.

Library creation used the immunoSEQ multiplex PCR assay. TCRdb mirrors the immuneACCESS table, restricted to in-frame sequences. Some clones are absent from its copies; in checked studies, under half trace to an unresolved V gene, and the reason for the others is unknown. In this sample the table shows hundreds of thousands of clones, roughly 86% of which occur a single time. Of the sample, over 0.008% falls within the top ten clones. The CDR1 and CDR2 encoded by the germline V gene are LGHNA and YSLEER. Trimming removed 4 bases from V and 0 bases from J, leaving 16 bases between the germline ends. The CDR3 covers 16 residues, taking in both the cysteine and the phenylalanine. The read is trimmed to its CDR3 DNA, 48 bases read in frame from base 1. In this sample, this clone turned up once. Its recognized antigen is unknown. Nothing much larger sits one base from this clone, and base qualities are not available.

These same data were also listed under a study on human thymus T cells. From the second report: The donors were immunologically healthy infants in Finland who had open corrective cardiac surgery for congenital heart defects. The thymus tissue came from surgical resects taken out during corrective cardiac surgery. Biased V and J gene segment usage appeared to be present in both thymic and peripheral blood repertoires. According to the related research, thymic TCR repertoires were highly overlapping among unrelated individuals. The study described the TCR alpha and beta repertoires in eight or nine infant thymus samples and a handful of matching peripheral blood samples. Donor ages ranging from roughly 6 to 244 days were recorded, and more than 5 male and two female infants were included in the cohort. Thymocytes were freed from the tissue by mechanical means and kept at -70 degrees C as pellets of roughly 9-34 million cells. Genomic DNA was extracted from frozen cell pellets with a QIAsymphony instrument. TCRB and TCRAD loci were amplified from a standardized quantity of quality-controlled genomic DNA using the immunoSEQ multiplex PCR assay. The amplicons covered the V(D)J region and were long enough to include the CDR3 and to identify the V and J genes. The commercial immunoSEQ service was used to sequence amplicons on an Illumina platform. Primer bias and sequencing errors were corrected using previously described methods, and TCRAD and TCRB definitions followed the IMGT database. immunoSEQ Analyzer 3.0 and VDJTools were used for repertoire analysis, which covered basic statistics, V/J segment usage, diversity estimates, rarefaction and pairwise overlap. To estimate diversity, the Chao1, ChaoE, Efron-Thisted, Shannon and inverse Simpson indices were applied, and diversity was also estimated on datasets down-sampled to the smallest sample. For repertoire overlap, CDR3 nucleotide sequence, V gene and J gene had to match strictly, and clustering was done by Jaccard-based multidimensional scaling. Thymus samples yielded on average around 850,000 unique TCRB clonotypes, compared with roughly 76,000 from blood samples.

Sequenced input: thymocytes. The chain is assembled from TRBV4-3 and TRBJ2-7; the D gene remains uncertain. This receptor was obtained from a boy under two years old with a congenital heart defect. Donor details come from another sample of the same person, matched by shared clones. The DNA is TGCGCCAGCAGCCCCTTAAAAAACCCTAACTCCTACGAGCAGTACTTC. This gives the protein CASSPLKNPNSYEQYF.